Listed here are 20 T cell receptor beta chains from one sample, sequenced in a study of blood T cell repertoires in COVID-19. Sequencing used immunoSEQ multiplex PCR; TCRdb keeps in-frame clones, though not all of them. The sample lists more than 90,000 clones, around 85% occurring once. Sequenced material: peripheral blood. The receptors were gathered from a woman between 65 and 79 years old with active or convalescent COVID-19.

J is TRBJ1-5 and V is TRBV5-6; 8 nucleotides line up with TRBD1. The CDR3 runs 16 residues. CDR1 SGHDT and CDR2 YYEEEE come from the germline V gene. Unmatched junction bases numbered 11, after V lost 4 bases and J lost 5 bases. The CDR3 loop reads CASSLGQGDSDQPQHF. The CDR3 DNA reads as TGTGCCAGCAGCCTCGGACAGGGAGACTCGGATCAGCCCCAGCATTTT.

Only one count was recorded for this clone. The V and J genes are TRBV4-3 and TRBJ1-4, with D maybe TRBD1 (6 bases). CDR3 length equals 14 residues. Germline V gene data show CDR1 as LGHNA and CDR2 as YSLEER. Deletions cut 4 bases from V and 3 bases from J, with 9 bases between. CDR3 nucleotides: TGCGCCAGCAGCCTGAGACAGGCTAATGAAAAACTGTTTTTT. Translated: CASSLRQANEKLFF.

The rearrangement uses TRBV25-1 and TRBJ1-1; D is ambiguous. The CDR3 is 14 amino acids. The germline V gene has CDR1 MGHDK and CDR2 SYGVNS. V was shortened by 1 base and J by 3 bases, with 9 bases between the two germline ends. CDR3 coding DNA: TGTGCCAGCAGTGAATTGGACTTTGACACTGAAGCTTTCTTT. This sequence encodes CASSELDFDTEAFF. Drawing the rest from reference TRBV25-1 and TRBJ1-1, the complete variable domain is EADIYQTPRYLVIGTGKKITLECSQTMGHDKMYWYQQDPGMELHLIHYSYGVNSTEKGDLSSESTVSRIRTEHFPLTLESARPSHTSQYLCASSELDFDTEAFFGQGTRLTVV.

The J gene is TRBJ2-1, the V gene TRBV20-1, with TRBD1 identical over 8 bases. The germline gives CDR1 DFQATT, CDR2 SNEGSKA (reference sequence). The CDR3 totals 11 residues. Trimming removed 4 bases from V and 15 bases from J; junction bases left unmatched: 8. The CDR3 sequence: CSATPGQGPFF. In DNA, the CDR3 is TGCAGTGCTACCCCCGGACAGGGACCGTTCTTC.

This clone was found once. The gene calls are TRBV4-1 and TRBJ1-1, with 8 bases aligning to TRBD1. Germline V gene lookup returns CDR1 MGHRA and CDR2 YSYEKL. With 4 bases clipped from V and 1 base from J, the junction kept 14 bases outside the gene matches. The CDR3 sequence is 18 residues long. The CDR3 DNA is TGCGCCAGCAGCCCCTCCTTATATAGACAGGGGTCGAACACTGAAGCTTTCTTT. As protein: CASSPSLYRQGSNTEAFF.

The chain employs TRBV18 and TRBJ1-6; 10 bases map to TRBD1. V lost 3 bases to trimming and J lost 14 bases; unmatched junction nucleotides: 13. CDR1 and CDR2 (germline): KGHSH, LQKENI. The CDR3 is 16 amino acids. In DNA, the CDR3 is TGTGCCAGCTCACCGACCCGGGACAGGGGTCTTCTATCCCTCCACTTT. Encoded protein: CASSPTRDRGLLSLHF.

The chain combines TRBV7-2 with TRBJ1-5; D not certain. Germline V lookup: CDR1 SGHTA, CDR2 FQGNSA. The V end lost 1 base, the J end lost 7 bases, and 8 bases lay between the germline ends. CDR3 length: 13 residues. As DNA, the CDR3 is TGTGCCAGCAGCTTAGTGGTGGAGCAGCCCCAGCATTTT. This encodes CASSLVVEQPQHF.

The chain links TRBV3-1 (or the pseudogene TRBV3-2) to TRBJ1-1; D gene unclear. CDR3 length equals 15 residues. Germline CDR1 reads LGHDT; CDR2 reads YNNKEL (reference sequence). V shed 0 bases and J shed 4 bases, with 12 bases lying between them. The CDR3 loop reads CASSQDGWGATEAFF. CDR3 in DNA: TGTGCCAGCAGCCAAGATGGATGGGGAGCCACTGAAGCTTTCTTT.

V is TRBV11-3 and J is TRBJ1-2, with D possibly being TRBD1 (5 bases). Trimming took 5 bases from V and 4 from J, leaving 11 bases between them. CDR3 length: 13 residues. Germline V gives CDR1 SGHNT, CDR2 YENEEA. The DNA of the CDR3 is TGTGCCAGCAGCGTTGGCGGGGCCTATGGCTACACCTTC. Translation gives CASSVGGAYGYTF.

The chain uses TRBV30 and TRBJ1-1; 12 bases are shared with TRBD1. CDR3 length: 13 amino acids. V trimming: 7 bases; J trimming: 8 bases; junction bases outside the gene matches: 8. From germline, CDR1 is GTSNPN and CDR2 SVGIG (reference sequence). As DNA, the CDR3 is TGTGCCTTTGGAAAGGGACAGGGGGCCGAAGCTTTCTTT. This translates into CAFGKGQGAEAFF.

The genes are TRBV24-1 and TRBJ1-6; 8 positions match TRBD1. This CDR3 has 14 residues. The junction had 8 bases not matched to a gene; V was cut back by 12 bases and J by 5 bases. Germline loops: CDR1 KGHDR, CDR2 SFDVKD. This chain's CDR3 is CASQGARDNSPLHF. CDR3 DNA: TGTGCCTCTCAGGGGGCACGGGATAATTCACCCCTCCACTTT.

The J gene is TRBJ2-1, the V gene TRBV19; 10 bases are a match to TRBD2. The germline gives CDR1 LNHDA, CDR2 SQIVND (reference sequence). CDR3 size: 15 residues. V dropped 6 bases and J dropped 9; count of bases not matched to a gene: 11. CDR3 amino acids: CASSHLASGSGEQFF. The CDR3 region has the DNA TGTGCCAGTAGCCACTTGGCTAGCGGGAGTGGTGAGCAGTTCTTC.

The chain has TRBV18 and TRBJ2-1, with D unresolved. Between the trimmed V and J ends, which lost 5 bases and 0 bases, there was a span of 8 bases. The CDR3 totals 14 residues. The V gene's germline CDR1 is KGHSH and CDR2 LQKENI. The CDR3 DNA reads TGTGCCAGCTCATCCGTTATCTCCTACAATGAGCAGTTCTTC. Translation gives CASSSVISYNEQFF.

The chain joins TRBV18 to TRBJ2-3; D uncertain. This CDR3 contains 12 residues. Trimming pared 3 bases from V and 7 bases from J, leaving 8 bases between. Germline loops: CDR1 KGHSH, CDR2 LQKENI. The CDR3 sequence: CASSPSGNTQYF. CDR3 nucleotides: TGTGCCAGCTCACCGTCAGGAAATACGCAGTATTTT.

V usage is TRBV11-2 and J usage is TRBJ1-3; D is perhaps TRBD1 (5 bases). The CDR3 is 16 amino acids. CDR1 and CDR2 (germline): SGHAT, FQNNGV. V was pared by 0 bases and J by 2 bases, with 11 bases between. This CDR3 is CASSLDGGFPGNTIYF. The CDR3 DNA reads as TGTGCCAGCAGCTTAGATGGGGGGTTTCCTGGAAACACCATATATTTT.

This clone was seen just once. CDR3 loop: CASSRDTDSYEQYF. DNA for the CDR3: TGTGCCAGCAGTCGGGACACCGACTCCTACGAGCAGTACTTC. The rearrangement links TRBV6-2 or TRBV6-3 to TRBJ2-7; a weak D match, TRBD1 (6 bases). CDR3 length equals 14 residues. Between the trimmed V and J ends, which lost 5 bases and 0 bases, there was a span of 11 bases. CDR1 MNHEY and CDR2 SVGEGT come from the germline V gene.

This chain links TRBV6-5 with TRBJ1-1, with TRBD1 identical over 8 bases. With V trimmed by 2 bases and J by 1 base, 3 bases remained unmatched. The germline V gene has CDR1 MNHEY and CDR2 SVGAGI. This CDR3 is built from 15 residues. The CDR3 DNA reads TGTGCCAGCAGTTACCAGGGGGCGCGGAACACTGAAGCTTTCTTT. Residues: CASSYQGARNTEAFF.

The chain couples TRBV28 to TRBJ1-2, with 9 bases that match TRBD1. This CDR3 contains 13 residues. V was clipped by 4 bases and J by 8 bases; unmatched bases: 5. Germline lookup yields CDR1 MDHEN and CDR2 SYDVKM. The DNA for the CDR3 is TGTGCCAGCAGTTCCGGGACAGGGTGGGGCTACACCTTC. Encoded protein: CASSSGTGWGYTF.

The chain recombines TRBV15 with TRBJ2-1, with 11 bases matching TRBD2. The V gene end was trimmed by 2 bases and the J gene end by 7 bases; junction bases not matched to a gene: 13. The germline gives CDR1 LNHNV, CDR2 YYDKDF (reference sequence). The CDR3 consists of 18 residues. The CDR3: CATSRLRSGRVLRNEQFF. In nucleotides, the CDR3 is TGTGCCACCAGCAGACTCCGTAGCGGGAGGGTTTTGCGTAATGAGCAGTTCTTC.

This chain's CDR3 is CASSTRTGRNYGYTF. The CDR3 DNA reads as TGTGCCAGCAGTACCCGGACAGGGAGGAACTATGGCTACACCTTC. This sequence joins TRBV6-2 or TRBV6-3 and TRBJ1-2; 8 bases map to TRBD1. The junction had 7 bases not matched to a gene; V was cut back by 5 bases and J by 2 bases. CDR1 and CDR2 from the germline V gene are MNHEY and SVGEGT. The CDR3 has 15 residues.